What follows describes a single TCR beta chain. Its cognate antigen is unknown. At one end the junction does not follow the germline gene, possibly because of a read error. This sample stems from a study of identical twins. Findings of the study overall: The authors drew conclusions from cross-sectional statistical analysis rather than following the same donors. Surplus twin overlap in beta out-of-frame sequences was less pronounced.

TCRdb ran MiXCR on the 5' RACE reads and lists one entry per CDR3 protein. Of some 1,700,000 distinct CDR3 sequences listed, about 30% were seen once; the top ten hold under 0.35%. CDR1 SGDLS and CDR2 YYNGEE come from the germline V gene. The CDR3 is 14 amino acids. Healthy Caucasians supplied all donations. The chain uses TRBV9 and TRBJ1-2, with TRBD1 matching 9 bases. The sample consisted of cord blood. This receptor was identified in a newborn girl in good health. CDR3 bases: TGTGCCAGCAGAGGACAGGGGACAAAGTATGGCTACACTTTC. It specifies CASRGQGTKYGYTF.